This record covers a single TCR beta chain. Its specificity is unknown. These data are taken from a study of cytomegalovirus exposure and HLA in healthy donors. Study results and caveats: The authors enumerated 180 or so TCR beta chains as linked to cytomegalovirus. The authors considered a cluster of highly shared sequence variants likely to be a sequencing artifact. An ancestry cluster, one associated with Asian ancestry, reportedly showed fewer N-insertions than the roughly 670-donor mean in a later analysis. Apart from CMV serostatus, no immune exposure information was available.

It was with 60 Vbeta and 13 Jbeta primers that the PCR ran. The table came from immunoSEQ multiplex PCR; TCRdb's copy has only in-frame clones and leaves some out. The listing contains about 72,000 clones. The sample taken for sequencing was PBMCs. The sequence was collected from a man between 40 and 49 years old in good health and CMV-seronegative.

The DNA of the CDR3 is TGTGCCAGCAGCTACCCCACTGGAGGGAGCTCTGGAAACACCATATATTTT. The encoded protein is CASSYPTGGSSGNTIYF. The V and J genes are TRBV9 and TRBJ1-3; D unclear. CDR3 length: 17 amino acids. Germline assignment: CDR1 SGDLS and CDR2 YYNGEE. V lost 4 bases, J lost 0 bases, and 17 bases lay in between. The full variable domain, in which reference TRBV9 and TRBJ1-3 provide the parts outside the CDR3, is DSGVTQTPKHLITATGQRVTLRCSPRSGDLSVYWYQQSLDQGLQFLIQYYNGEERAKGNILERFSAQQFPDLHSELNLSSLELGDSALYFCASSYPTGGSSGNTIYFGEGSWLTVV.